The rows below give T cell receptor beta chains drawn from one sample of a study of cytomegalovirus exposure and HLA in healthy donors. The repertoire was sequenced with immunoSEQ multiplex PCR; TCRdb's copy has only in-frame clones and lacks some. The sample yields 250,000 to 350,000 clones, around 86% seen once. The sample was PBMCs. These receptors were collected from a woman aged 18-29 years in good health and CMV-seronegative. Both conserved end residues are trimmed from each CDR3. Each record gives: V gene, clone size, D gene, J gene, CDR3 protein. A D gene is named only where the DNA matches it firmly. Size values are once, few and many counts, or a class for expanded clones, and some rows have none.

TRBV6-6	.	TRBD1	TRBJ1-2	ASRPGQGAGYT
TRBV5-4	.	.	TRBJ2-2	ASSRVGSGELF
TRBV6-5	.	TRBD1	TRBJ1-2	ASSYTRQGSRGYT
TRBV7-8	.	.	TRBJ2-5	ASSTTGGETQY
TRBV4-3	.	.	TRBJ2-1	ASSQPSGEQF
TRBV10-3	once	TRBD1	TRBJ2-7	AISESGGQGTYEQY
TRBV18	once	.	TRBJ2-1	ASSRQESSYNEQF
TRBV4-1	few	.	TRBJ1-2	ASSQDRGYGYT
TRBV15	.	.	TRBJ2-1	ATSRTLSTIEYNEQF
TRBV5-4	.	TRBD1	TRBJ2-7	ASSPTWDSRN
TRBV27	.	TRBD2	TRBJ2-7	ATLTSGDPYEQY
TRBV4-3	.	.	TRBJ2-3	ASSQDYSVSRSGTQY
TRBV30	.	TRBD1	TRBJ1-1	AWSSGGWGTEAF
TRBV7-8	.	.	TRBJ1-1	ASSLEAGLTEAF
TRBV6-5	.	TRBD1	TRBJ1-2	ASSQDRVVGYGYT
TRBV20-1	.	.	TRBJ2-1	SRSVNNEQF
TRBV28	.	TRBD1	TRBJ2-7	ASSTNRGRLNEQY
TRBV9	.	TRBD1	TRBJ2-2	ASSPTGQGTGELF
TRBV4-3	.	TRBD2	TRBJ2-7	ASSQDRGGTSGSYEQY
TRBV11-1	.	TRBD2	TRBJ2-5	ASSLAGGETQY
TRBV6-6	.	TRBD1	TRBJ2-7	ASSLSGQGDEQY
TRBV6-1	.	TRBD1	TRBJ2-7	ASSVQGAGEQY
TRBV4-3	.	.	TRBJ2-6	ASSLQTSGANVLT
TRBV5-4	.	TRBD1	TRBJ1-3	ASSPGTAGNTIY
TRBV4-2	few	.	TRBJ1-2	ASSPPGTHWDGYT
TRBV7-8	.	.	TRBJ2-7	ASILGRDTLYEQY
TRBV28	.	.	TRBJ1-1	ASSLTGQGITEAF
TRBV13	.	TRBD2	TRBJ2-1	ASGSGRARNEQF
TRBV7-2	.	TRBD1	TRBJ1-2	ASSFRTGAANYGYT
TRBV28	.	TRBD1	TRBJ2-7	ASRDRVYEQY
TRBV6-5	.	TRBD2	TRBJ2-1	ASSLRTSGSEQF
TRBV28	.	.	TRBJ2-7	ASSQGRTLEQY
TRBV5-6	.	.	TRBJ2-7	ASSLEGGSYEQY
TRBV7-9	.	TRBD2	TRBJ2-7	ASSFPLLAVSSYEQY
TRBV6-1	.	TRBD1	TRBJ2-3	ASSEGTVSTDTQY
TRBV5-1	.	TRBD1	TRBJ2-7	ASSRGQGILSYEQY
TRBV7-2	.	.	TRBJ2-3	ASSSSFTQY
TRBV27	.	TRBD2	TRBJ2-7	ASTRDIAGGYEQY
TRBV4-2	.	TRBD1	TRBJ1-1	ASSQGSGTGAEAF
TRBV20-1	few	.	TRBJ2-1	SASSSHEQF
TRBV6-4	few	.	TRBJ1-2	ASSDRSGGYT
TRBV18	.	.	TRBJ2-7	ASSGALTSYEQY
TRBV28	.	.	TRBJ1-5	ASSFGLRNQPQH
TRBV19	.	.	TRBJ2-1	ASSVINEQF
TRBV6-4	.	TRBD2	TRBJ2-1	ASSPSSGIDNEQF
TRBV11-2	.	TRBD2	TRBJ2-1	ASMAGTSGWNEQF
TRBV10-3	.	.	TRBJ2-3	AISGGDYMSLQY
TRBV19	.	TRBD2	TRBJ2-2	ASSTASSGRPGELF
TRBV30	.	TRBD1	TRBJ1-1	AWSGTGGTEAF